This T cell receptor beta chain was found in a study of vaccination and CD4 T cells after COVID-19 (dated by TCRdb to 2021 to 2024). Study-wide context: Every convalescent patient had a positive nasal swab PCR test for SARS-CoV-2, with mild disease in 9 or 10 patients and severe disease in one. The convalescent cohort comprised six males and four females, including two Hispanic individuals, seven Caucasians, two Asians and one multiracial person. Two doses of either the Pfizer-BioNTech BNT162b2 vaccine (n=8) or the Moderna mRNA-1273 vaccine (n=2) were administered to participants. Post-COVID blood samples from convalescent patients were collected a median of about 110 days after diagnosis, with a range of 35 to 161 days. Post-vaccine blood samples were collected a median of around 10 weeks after the second vaccine dose, ranging from about 14 to 241 days. Culture stimuli were overlapping spike peptide pools from SARS-CoV-2 and from the common cold coronaviruses HCoV-NL63, HCoV-OC43 and HCoV-229E. In control cultures, a CEFX viral epitope pool was used as positive control, an HIV-1 Nef peptide pool was used as negative control, or no peptide was added. The spike-specific CD4+ TCR repertoire was compared before and after mRNA vaccination in about nine COVID-19 convalescent patients and a few infection-naive healthy vaccine recipients. Here is what the overall study found, with its caveats: In convalescent patients, a median 86.3% of post-vaccine SARS-CoV-2-reactive clones were detected only after vaccination, suggesting vaccine-specific priming. In convalescent patients, nearly all vaccine-specific clones (304 of 307) were found to be mono-reactive for SARS-CoV-2 spike rather than cross-reactive with common cold coronaviruses. Although the median number of SARS-CoV-2-reactive clonotypes went up from roughly 22 after infection to 38 after vaccination, the increase was not significant. The number of convalescent patients in the study was relatively small, and the study did not examine early timepoints following natural infection.

Library creation used PCR. DNA from cultured CD4+ T cells was subjected to TCR sequencing with the Oncomine TCR Beta short-read assay at the Johns Hopkins FTIC core. The QIAamp micro DNA kit was used to extract genomic DNA from the cultured CD4+ T cells. The Oncomine TCR Beta libraries from cultured CD4+ T cells were pooled using unique dual indexes and then sequenced on an Illumina iSeq 100. The study's own analysis went as follows. Non-productive sequences were removed, and CDR3s not starting with C, not ending with F or W, or shorter than 7 amino acids were discarded. The MANAFEST web application identified antigen-specific clonotypes by comparing peptide-stimulated wells against reference wells and other culture wells. For a clone to be called positive, the clone needed an FDR below 0.05, an odds ratio above 5, and a productive frequency above 0.1% in at least two of three replicate wells. A clonotype was classed as cross-reactive if the clonotype showed significant expansion both in SARS-CoV-2 spike wells and in at least one common cold coronavirus spike condition. Levenshtein distances (stringdist) and unrooted phylogenetic trees (ape) in R version 3.6.1 were used to assess CDR3 homology. The raw public reads went through TCRdb reprocessing: fastp at Q25, MiXCR clone calling, in-frame beta chains kept. Duplicate CDR3 protein sequences are folded into a single record with the most common DNA and genes. TCRdb assigned the V and J calls; the authors' analysis was not used. This sample holds roughly 12,000 distinct CDR3 sequences; roughly 55% were observed only once. Of the sample, 9.6% is held by the ten largest clones.

The treatment or condition label here, explained by the study, means: approximately 9-day PBMC culture with coronavirus spike peptide pools or control peptides (ViraFEST assay). The study used the ViraFEST assay, which expanded antigen-specific T cells with peptide pools and then identified expanded clonotypes by TCR sequencing. The convalescent patients' positive SARS-CoV-2 PCR tests fell between March and December 2020, which was before the Alpha, Beta and Delta variants emerged in the United States. Each well held around 2 million PBMCs cultured in IMDM containing around 5.1% human AB serum and approximately 9.1 IU/ml IL-2, with 10 ug/ml peptide pools added. On days 3 and 7, half of the culture medium was replaced with fresh IL-2-containing medium. Once the cells had been in culture for over nine days, the EasySep CD4+ T cell isolation kit was used to isolate CD4+ T cells by negative selection. Ficoll-Paque Plus gradient centrifugation was used to isolate PBMCs from whole blood, and the isolated PBMCs were then either used fresh or cryopreserved at -140C. Culture conditions were generally each tested in triplicate wells.

This clonotype was found a few times. The specificity of this receptor is unknown. No per-base quality is available; no much larger clone lies one base away. From the germline V gene (reference sequence), CDR1 is DFQATT and CDR2 is SNEGSKA. Deletion took 3 bases off V and 5 bases off J, with a span of 13 bases between the germline ends. Spanning cysteine to phenylalanine, the CDR3 consists of 13 amino acids. The kept DNA is CDR3 alone, 39 bases in frame from the first base. This chain is built from TRBV20-1 and TRBJ1-2, with the D gene call left open. Input material: CD4+ T cells from blood, cultured in vitro. The sequence was obtained from a human donor who had recovered from COVID-19. The sequenced DNA: TGCAGTGCTAGGGCTGTGGGTCCTTATGGCTACACCTTC. Translated, it gives CSARAVGPYGYTF.